This TCR beta chain was recorded in a study of tumor and adjacent non-tumor tissue in lung cancer. In regard to this clonotype: A much more abundant neighbour one base away suggests this may be a read error.

Three rounds of nested PCR, following a modified ARM-PCR protocol, produced the TCRbeta library. Each CDR3 protein is one row after TCRdb ran MiXCR on the multiplex PCR reads. The sample has 65,000 to 90,000 distinct CDR3 sequences, less than 75% seen once. The CDR3 length is 15 residues. V lost 2 bases, J lost 7 bases, and 16 bases lay in between. The germline V gene has CDR1 SGHRS and CDR2 YFSETQ. The template was RNA from unsorted bulk tissue. Material: lung tumor tissue. The chain links TRBV5-1 to TRBJ2-1; a possible D gene is TRBD2 (5 bases). The receptor's source is a woman in her 70s with non-small cell lung cancer. The CDR3 sequence: CASSLGGCGNNEQFF. As DNA, the CDR3 is TGCGCCAGCAGCTTAGGAGGATGTGGGAATAATGAGCAGTTCTTC.